These T cell receptor beta chains were read from a single sample in a study of tumor and adjacent non-tumor tissue in lung cancer. TCRdb analysed the multiplex PCR reads with MiXCR anew, one entry per CDR3 protein. The sample lists fewer than 80,000 distinct CDR3 sequences, roughly 75% seen once, with around 12% in the top ten. The source material was lung tumor tissue. The source is a woman aged 70-85 years with non-small cell lung cancer. Both conserved end residues are part of each CDR3. A D gene is named only where the DNA matches it firmly. Clone size is given for some rows only: seen once, a few or many times, or a class if the clone is expanded.

abundance: NA; v_gene: TRBV7-2; d_gene: NA; j_gene: TRBJ2-7; CDR3nt: TGTGCCTGCAGCGAAGGAGGAATCCCCTACGAGCAGTACTTC; CDR3aa: CACSEGGIPYEQYF
abundance: NA; v_gene: TRBV28; d_gene: NA; j_gene: TRBJ2-5; CDR3nt: TGTGCCAACAGTGCCCCCCTACAGAGGAAAGAGACCCAGTACTTC; CDR3aa: CANSAPLQRKETQYF
abundance: NA; v_gene: TRBV13; d_gene: TRBD2; j_gene: TRBJ2-7; CDR3nt: TGTGCCAGTAGCACTCGGGGGGGAGGCTACAAGCAGTACTTC; CDR3aa: CASSTRGGGYKQYF
abundance: NA; v_gene: TRBV28; d_gene: NA; j_gene: TRBJ1-1; CDR3nt: TGTACCAGCAGAGGCAGGAACTCTGAAGTTTTCTTT; CDR3aa: CTSRGRNSEVFF
abundance: many; v_gene: TRBV12-3/TRBV12-4; d_gene: NA; j_gene: TRBJ1-5; CDR3nt: TGTGCCAGCAGCATAGGTGGAAATCAGCCCCAGCATTTT; CDR3aa: CASSIGGNQPQHF
abundance: NA; v_gene: TRBV11-2; d_gene: NA; j_gene: TRBJ2-5; CDR3nt: TGTGCCAGCAGCTTACGCCTAGACCAAGAGACCCAGTACTTC; CDR3aa: CASSLRLDQETQYF
abundance: NA; v_gene: TRBV4-2; d_gene: TRBD2; j_gene: TRBJ2-7; CDR3nt: TGTGCAAGTAGCCAAGTTTTCATCGGATTACTAGCGGGATTACCGAGCTTCTACGAGCAGTACTTC; CDR3aa: CASSQVFIGLLAGLPSFYEQYF
abundance: medium-sized; v_gene: TRBV29-1; d_gene: NA; j_gene: TRBJ2-7; CDR3nt: TGCAGCGTTGAAGATGCTGGGAAAAGCGACGAGCAGTACTTC; CDR3aa: CSVEDAGKSDEQYF
abundance: NA; v_gene: TRBV28; d_gene: TRBD1; j_gene: TRBJ2-1; CDR3nt: TGTGCCAGTAGGGGGCAGGGGCCCTGGGATGAACAGTCCTTC; CDR3aa: CASRGQGPWDEQSF
abundance: many; v_gene: TRBV6-1; d_gene: TRBD2; j_gene: TRBJ2-1; CDR3nt: TGTGCCAGCAGCGAACCCCGGGGGGATGGGCAGTTCTTC; CDR3aa: CASSEPRGDGQFF
abundance: NA; v_gene: TRBV10-3; d_gene: NA; j_gene: TRBJ2-3; CDR3nt: TGTGCCATCAGTGAGCCCCTGACTAGAGGTAGCACAGATACGCAGTATTTT; CDR3aa: CAISEPLTRGSTDTQYF
abundance: few; v_gene: TRBV7-7; d_gene: TRBD2; j_gene: TRBJ2-5; CDR3nt: TGTGCTAGCAGCTCCGCGCGGGAGGCAGTTGGGACCCAGTACTTC; CDR3aa: CASSSAREAVGTQYF
abundance: NA; v_gene: TRBV12-3/TRBV12-4; d_gene: NA; j_gene: TRBJ1-1; CDR3nt: TGTGCCGGCAGTCAGGCTAAGAACTCTGAAGCTCTCTTT; CDR3aa: CAGSQAKNSEALF
abundance: NA; v_gene: TRBV29-1; d_gene: TRBD2; j_gene: TRBJ2-1; CDR3nt: TGCAGCGTTGTAACACTAGCGGGAGTGTACGATGAGCAGTCCTTC; CDR3aa: CSVVTLAGVYDEQSF
abundance: medium-sized; v_gene: TRBV6-6; d_gene: TRBD2; j_gene: TRBJ2-1; CDR3nt: TGTGCCAGCTGGGGACTAGCGGGAGTCTACAATGAGCAGTTCTTC; CDR3aa: CASWGLAGVYNEQFF
abundance: NA; v_gene: TRBV28; d_gene: NA; j_gene: TRBJ2-2; CDR3nt: TGTGTCACCCAGGGGGGTAACACCGGTGATCTGTTTTTT; CDR3aa: CVTQGGNTGDLFF
abundance: many; v_gene: TRBV10-3; d_gene: NA; j_gene: TRBJ1-1; CDR3nt: TGTGCCATCAGTGAGGTTGAATTCACTGAAGCTTTCTTT; CDR3aa: CAISEVEFTEAFF
abundance: NA; v_gene: TRBV10-2; d_gene: TRBD2; j_gene: TRBJ2-3; CDR3nt: TGCGCCAGCATGGTGGGAGGACTGACTAGCATAGATACGCAGTATTTT; CDR3aa: CASMVGGLTSIDTQYF
abundance: many; v_gene: TRBV30; d_gene: TRBD1; j_gene: TRBJ2-7; CDR3nt: TGTGCCTGGAGTCCCCAGGGGGCCTACGAGCAGTACTTC; CDR3aa: CAWSPQGAYEQYF
abundance: NA; v_gene: TRBV6-1; d_gene: TRBD2; j_gene: TRBJ2-1; CDR3nt: TGTGCCAGCAGTCCCACTGGGCGGGAGGGCCCCTACAATGAGCAGTTCTTC; CDR3aa: CASSPTGREGPYNEQFF
abundance: NA; v_gene: TRBV7-8; d_gene: NA; j_gene: TRBJ2-5; CDR3nt: TGTGCCAGAAGGTTAGGTCGGGGGCTCCGGGAAGAGACCCAGTACTTC; CDR3aa: CARRLGRGLREETQYF
abundance: NA; v_gene: TRBV19; d_gene: TRBD1; j_gene: TRBJ2-1; CDR3nt: TGTGCCAATAGTAAGGCGGGACAGGGTAACCATGAGCAGTTCTTC; CDR3aa: CANSKAGQGNHEQFF
abundance: many; v_gene: TRBV6-1; d_gene: TRBD1; j_gene: TRBJ1-2; CDR3nt: TGTGCCAGCAGTGAAGGGCTAGGACAGGGGGGTTATGGCTACACCTTC; CDR3aa: CASSEGLGQGGYGYTF
abundance: few; v_gene: TRBV12-3/TRBV12-4; d_gene: TRBD1; j_gene: TRBJ2-1; CDR3nt: TGTGCCAGCAGTCCAGACAGGGTGGGCTACAATGAGCAGCTCTTC; CDR3aa: CASSPDRVGYNEQLF
abundance: many; v_gene: TRBV5-5; d_gene: NA; j_gene: TRBJ1-4; CDR3nt: TGTGCCAGCAGCTTGGGAGGGGTGACGAATGAAAAACTGTTTTTT; CDR3aa: CASSLGGVTNEKLFF
abundance: once; v_gene: TRBV23-1; d_gene: NA; j_gene: TRBJ1-5; CDR3nt: TGCGCCAGCAGTCAATCCGTGGGGGGCTCTAAGCCCCAGCATTTT; CDR3aa: CASSQSVGGSKPQHF
abundance: NA; v_gene: TRBV4-2; d_gene: NA; j_gene: TRBJ2-2; CDR3nt: TGTGCCAGCAGCCAAGACCCACCTGTACAAGGCAGGGAGCTGTTTTTT; CDR3aa: CASSQDPPVQGRELFF
abundance: NA; v_gene: TRBV20-1; d_gene: TRBD2; j_gene: TRBJ2-1; CDR3nt: TGCAGTGCCAGGGGGACTAGCGGGAGCAATGAGCAGTTCTTC; CDR3aa: CSARGTSGSNEQFF